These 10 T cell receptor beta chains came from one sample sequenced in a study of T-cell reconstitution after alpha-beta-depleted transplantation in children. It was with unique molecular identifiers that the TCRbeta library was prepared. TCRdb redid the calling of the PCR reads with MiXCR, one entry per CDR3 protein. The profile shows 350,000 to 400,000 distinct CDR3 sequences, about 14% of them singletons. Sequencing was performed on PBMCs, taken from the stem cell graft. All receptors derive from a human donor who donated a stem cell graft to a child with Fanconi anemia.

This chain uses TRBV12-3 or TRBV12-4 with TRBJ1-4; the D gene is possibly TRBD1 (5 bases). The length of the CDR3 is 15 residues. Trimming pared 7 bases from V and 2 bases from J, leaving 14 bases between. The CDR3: CASKPWGVTNEKLFF. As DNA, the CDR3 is TGTGCCAGCAAACCATGGGGGGTTACTAATGAAAAACTGTTTTTT.

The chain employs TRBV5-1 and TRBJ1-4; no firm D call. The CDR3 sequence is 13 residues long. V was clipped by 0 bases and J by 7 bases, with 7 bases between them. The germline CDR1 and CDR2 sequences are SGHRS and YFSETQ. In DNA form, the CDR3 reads TGCGCCAGCAGCTTGGCACCGGGTGAAAAACTGTTTTTT. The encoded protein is CASSLAPGEKLFF.

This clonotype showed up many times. The CDR3 is CASSWYNEQFF. As DNA, the CDR3 is TGTGCCAGCAGCTGGTACAATGAGCAGTTCTTC. The rearrangement joins TRBV5-5 to TRBJ2-1; D is unresolved. Germline CDR1 reads SGHKS; CDR2 reads YYEKEE (reference sequence). The CDR3 is 11 residues long. V was clipped by 3 bases and J by 4 bases, with 2 bases between them.

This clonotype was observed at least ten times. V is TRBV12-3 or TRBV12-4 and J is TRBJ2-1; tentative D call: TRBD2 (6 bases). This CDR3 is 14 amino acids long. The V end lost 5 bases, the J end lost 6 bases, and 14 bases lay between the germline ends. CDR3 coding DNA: TGTGCCAGCAGTCCCCCGGGGGAGCCCAATGAGCAGTTCTTC. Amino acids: CASSPPGEPNEQFF.

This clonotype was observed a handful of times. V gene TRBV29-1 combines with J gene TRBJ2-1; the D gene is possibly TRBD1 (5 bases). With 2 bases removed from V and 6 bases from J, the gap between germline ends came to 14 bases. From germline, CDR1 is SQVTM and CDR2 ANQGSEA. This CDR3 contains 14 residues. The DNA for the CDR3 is TGCAGCGTTGAAAGGGGAAACCAGGGCAATGAGCAGTTCTTC. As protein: CSVERGNQGNEQFF.

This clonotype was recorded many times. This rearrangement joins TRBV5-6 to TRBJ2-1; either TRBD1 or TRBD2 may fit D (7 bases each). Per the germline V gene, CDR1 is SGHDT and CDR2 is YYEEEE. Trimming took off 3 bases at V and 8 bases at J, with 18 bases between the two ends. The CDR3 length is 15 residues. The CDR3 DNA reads TGTGCCAGCAGCTCGCAGGGGGGGATTAGAGATGAGCAGTTCTTC. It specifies CASSSQGGIRDEQFF.

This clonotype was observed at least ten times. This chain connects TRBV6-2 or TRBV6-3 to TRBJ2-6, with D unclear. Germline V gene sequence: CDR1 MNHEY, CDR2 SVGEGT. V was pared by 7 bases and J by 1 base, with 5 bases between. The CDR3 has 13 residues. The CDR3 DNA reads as TGTGCCAGCACCTTTTCTGGGGCCAACGTCCTGACTTTC. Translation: CASTFSGANVLTF.

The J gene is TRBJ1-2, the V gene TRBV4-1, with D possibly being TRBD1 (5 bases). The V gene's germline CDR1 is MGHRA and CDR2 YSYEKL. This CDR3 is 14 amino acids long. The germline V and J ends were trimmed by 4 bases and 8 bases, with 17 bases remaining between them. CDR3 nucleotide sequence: TGCGCCAGCAGCCCTCGGTCTCTTGAGGGGGGCTACACCTTC. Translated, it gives CASSPRSLEGGYTF.

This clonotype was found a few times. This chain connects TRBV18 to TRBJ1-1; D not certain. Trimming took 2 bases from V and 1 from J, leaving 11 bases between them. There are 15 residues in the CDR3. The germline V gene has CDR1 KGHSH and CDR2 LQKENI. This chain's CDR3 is CASSPKAGTNTEAFF. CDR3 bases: TGTGCCAGCTCACCAAAGGCAGGAACGAACACTGAAGCTTTCTTT. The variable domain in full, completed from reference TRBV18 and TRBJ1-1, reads NAGVMQNPRHLVRRRGQEARLRCSPMKGHSHVYWYRQLPEEGLKFMVYLQKENIIDESGMPKERFSAEFPKEGPSILRIQQVVRGDSAAYFCASSPKAGTNTEAFFGQGTRLTVV.

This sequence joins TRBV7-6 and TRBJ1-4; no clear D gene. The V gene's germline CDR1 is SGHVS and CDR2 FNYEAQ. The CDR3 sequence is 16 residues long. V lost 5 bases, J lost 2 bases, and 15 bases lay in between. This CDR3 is CASSLLGGSTNEKLFF. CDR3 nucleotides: TGTGCCAGCAGCCTACTAGGAGGGTCGACTAATGAAAAACTGTTTTTT.